Below, one T cell receptor (beta chain) is given with its context. The data were produced by immunoSEQ multiplex PCR, yet TCRdb's version contains in-frame clones alone and is incomplete. In the table there are tens of thousands of clones, about 80% of which are singletons. The data originate from a study of OX40 agonist ivuxolimab in advanced cancers. This CDR3 is 15 amino acids long. Trimming took off 1 base at V and 4 bases at J, with 12 bases between the two ends. CDR1 and CDR2 (germline): KGHSH, LQKENI. Patients with a history of autoimmune disease or on systemic immunosuppression were excluded. The sequence came from an adult with an advanced solid tumor such as melanoma, head and neck, liver or kidney cancer. The sequences come from CD4+ or CD8+ T cells sorted from blood, collected in a trial of the OX40 agonist ivuxolimab. The genes are TRBV18 and TRBJ2-3, with a weak D call TRBD2 (6 bases). As DNA, the CDR3 is TGTGCCAGCTCACCACGTAGCGGTGGATCAGATACGCAGTATTTT. This codes for CASSPRSGGSDTQYF.